This TCR beta chain was recorded in a study of blood T cell repertoires in COVID-19. Study overall: Researchers got acute and convalescent COVID-19 samples from the United States, Italy and Spain. PBMCs, B-cell-depleted T cells, or T cells provided the cDNA or gDNA that made up the material.

V trimming: 0 bases; J trimming: 5 bases; junction bases outside the gene matches: 8. The CDR3 runs 17 residues. Per germline, CDR1 SGHRS and CDR2 YFSETQ. Per the study methods: Researchers report that nucleated cell counts were estimated from reference gene primer amplification. TCRdb's copy holds only in-frame clones and misses some; the assay was immunoSEQ multiplex PCR. V, J and clone size derive from that table, while D and trimming were established from the DNA sequence. The profile shows approximately 180,000 clones, roughly 85% of them singletons. The sequence came from a man between 60 and 70 years old with acute or convalescent COVID-19. The sequencing sample was made of peripheral blood. This rearrangement joins TRBV5-1 to TRBJ2-5; 12 nucleotides match TRBD2. The CDR3 spells CASSLGGLAGFTETQYF. CDR3 nucleotides: TGCGCCAGCAGCTTGGGAGGACTAGCGGGATTCACGGAGACCCAGTACTTC.